This is a list of T cell receptor beta chains from one sample in a study of T-cell memory formation after mild COVID-19. A single record per CDR3 protein comes from TCRdb applying MiXCR to the 5' RACE reads. The sample lists approximately 240,000 distinct CDR3 sequences; 16% were seen once. The sequencing sample was made of PBMCs or a T cell subset sorted from them (not recorded which). The receptors were sampled from a man younger than 35 who had mild COVID-19 (a few samples of this study predate the infection). Cell type and time point are not known. CDR3s leave out the opening cysteine and the closing phenylalanine or tryptophan. Fields, in order: clone size, V gene, J gene, CDR3 protein. The size field is filled for only some rows; it gives once, few, many or a size class.

abundance: few; v_gene: TRBV7-3; j_gene: TRBJ2-3; CDR3aa: ASSTPSAPTDTQY
abundance: few; v_gene: TRBV11-2; j_gene: TRBJ2-3; CDR3aa: ASRRGYRTDTQY
abundance: few; v_gene: TRBV20-1; j_gene: TRBJ1-1; CDR3aa: SARSELNTEAF
abundance: -; v_gene: TRBV7-8; j_gene: TRBJ2-1; CDR3aa: ASSSTLAGKQF
abundance: -; v_gene: TRBV7-2; j_gene: TRBJ1-5; CDR3aa: ASSAQGQPQH
abundance: -; v_gene: TRBV4-3; j_gene: TRBJ2-6; CDR3aa: ASSQDHLRTGANVLT
abundance: few; v_gene: TRBV4-2; j_gene: TRBJ2-5; CDR3aa: ASSQTRGDQETQY
abundance: many; v_gene: TRBV2; j_gene: TRBJ1-1; CDR3aa: ASSEQGVEAF
abundance: many; v_gene: TRBV24-1; j_gene: TRBJ2-1; CDR3aa: ATSVAGNFEQF
abundance: many; v_gene: TRBV20-1; j_gene: TRBJ2-2; CDR3aa: SAPSLAGLPGELF
abundance: -; v_gene: TRBV5-1; j_gene: TRBJ2-7; CDR3aa: ASSLVPSGAYEQY
abundance: few; v_gene: TRBV2; j_gene: TRBJ1-1; CDR3aa: ASSWENTEAF
abundance: many; v_gene: TRBV6-2/TRBV6-3; j_gene: TRBJ2-2; CDR3aa: ASRSWRGETGELF
abundance: few; v_gene: TRBV5-1; j_gene: TRBJ2-5; CDR3aa: ASQVGKGQETQY
abundance: few; v_gene: TRBV20-1; j_gene: TRBJ1-6; CDR3aa: SARDPRADSPLH
abundance: -; v_gene: TRBV9; j_gene: TRBJ2-7; CDR3aa: ASSVGRSDSAEQY
abundance: few; v_gene: TRBV7-2; j_gene: TRBJ2-1; CDR3aa: ASSLYGATTYNEQF